The text below deals with one TCR beta chain. What it binds is unknown. The sample comes from a study of blood T cells in healthy people across ages. Study-wide points: Diversity estimated from one million T cells was considered an underestimate. Naive CD4+ cells and diversity were both higher in long-lived donors than in aged donors.

Using a J-beta primer mix together with a sample-barcoded 5' primer, a second PCR was run for roughly 6 to 12 cycles. Each cDNA molecule was tagged by a template-switch adaptor with 12 random nucleotides. TCRdb independently ran MiXCR on the 5' RACE reads; one entry per CDR3 protein. The table has roughly 1.7 million distinct CDR3 sequences, about 31% seen once; the top ten hold approximately 10%. The germline gives CDR1 MDHEN, CDR2 SYDVKM. The ends lost 6 bases at V and 4 bases at J; junction bases unmatched: 11. CDR3 length: 16 amino acids. This receptor was obtained from a woman aged 30 to 39 in good health. The sample comprised blood. This chain joins TRBV28 and TRBJ2-3; 9 nucleotides agree with TRBD2. The CDR3 DNA is TGTGCCAGCAGCCCTCCCGGCGGGAGGGGGTCAGATACGCAGTATTTT. It is translated as CASSPPGGRGSDTQYF.